What follows describes a single T cell receptor (beta chain). Its antigen is undetermined. This entry belongs to a study of T cells in Graves' hyperthyroidism and ophthalmopathy. Clinicians diagnosed patients from clinical symptoms, serum thyroxine and TRAb, thyroid ultrasound and orbital computed tomography. General observations from the study: Using 13 V-J features, a model discriminated ophthalmopathy from stable hyperthyroidism. The blood repertoire included most of the expanded thyroid clonotypes above 0.001.

RNA transcripts gave rise to amplified TCR beta CDR3 regions. The study used the HTBI primer set for a first-round RT-PCR of the TCR CDR3. Using its own MiXCR run on the multiplex PCR reads, TCRdb lists one record per CDR3 protein. The data show 540,000 or so distinct CDR3 sequences, around 46% seen once. This CDR3 is built from 15 residues. In germline, CDR1 is LNHNV, CDR2 YYDKDF (reference sequence). Losses at the gene ends were 8 bases for V and 0 bases for J; bases not matched to a gene: 5. The source of this sequence is an adult woman with Graves' disease, either hyperthyroidism or ophthalmopathy (not recorded which). The sample comprised peripheral blood or thyroid tissue (not recorded which). The chain links TRBV15 to TRBJ1-5, with 9 nucleotides matching TRBD1. The CDR3 bases are TGTGCCACCGGACAGGGGACCCATAGCAATCAGCCCCAGCATTTT. Its translation: CATGQGTHSNQPQHF.